These T cell receptor beta chains were read from a single sample in a study of T cells expressing NK-cell markers. From its re-call of the 5' RACE reads, TCRdb lists each CDR3 protein once, without DNA. Reported are 150,000 to 200,000 distinct CDR3 sequences; the ten largest clones contain over 20%. Source material: blood T cells: a sorted CD56 or NKG2C T cell subset, CD4+ or CD8+ T cells, or bulk PBMC T cells (not recorded which). All receptors derive from a man between 18 and 69 years old in good health. Each CDR3 is given with its conserved first and last residue. Fields, in order: CDR3 length, V gene, J gene, CDR3 protein.

len: 16
v_gene: TRBV7-9
j_gene: TRBJ1-1
CDR3aa: CASSLEWGGLGTEAFF

len: 15
v_gene: TRBV7-2
j_gene: TRBJ2-3
CDR3aa: CASQRGVHLTDTQYF

len: 16
v_gene: TRBV4-2
j_gene: TRBJ1-4
CDR3aa: CASSQDKRTTNEKLFF

len: 16
v_gene: TRBV3-1
j_gene: TRBJ2-6
CDR3aa: CASSQVGGLGANVLTF

len: 14
v_gene: TRBV19
j_gene: TRBJ1-1
CDR3aa: CASITTDYNTEAFF

len: 14
v_gene: TRBV5-1
j_gene: TRBJ1-1
CDR3aa: CASSSMGANTEAFF

len: 15
v_gene: TRBV7-6
j_gene: TRBJ2-7
CDR3aa: CASSLLGQGTYEQYF

len: 14
v_gene: TRBV9
j_gene: TRBJ1-2
CDR3aa: CASSAGPTAFGYTF

len: 11
v_gene: TRBV20-1
j_gene: TRBJ1-2
CDR3aa: CSAGDGYGYTF

len: 16
v_gene: TRBV7-8
j_gene: TRBJ2-7
CDR3aa: CASSSLGSGGAREQYF

len: 15
v_gene: TRBV12-3/TRBV12-4
j_gene: TRBJ1-5
CDR3aa: CASQGGRVGNQPQHF

len: 14
v_gene: TRBV30
j_gene: TRBJ2-5
CDR3aa: CAWGHGTSLETQYF

len: 12
v_gene: TRBV28
j_gene: TRBJ1-1
CDR3aa: CASVFANTEAFF

len: 15
v_gene: TRBV18
j_gene: TRBJ2-5
CDR3aa: CASSPRSGIQETQYF

len: 22
v_gene: TRBV19
j_gene: TRBJ2-2
CDR3aa: CASPGTGPVWGDDTGRTGELFF

len: 15
v_gene: TRBV6-4
j_gene: TRBJ2-3
CDR3aa: CASSEGGGSTDTQYF

len: 15
v_gene: TRBV6-1
j_gene: TRBJ2-5
CDR3aa: CASSPPLSSGETQYF

len: 15
v_gene: TRBV13
j_gene: TRBJ1-3
CDR3aa: CASSLMASSGNTIYF

len: 15
v_gene: TRBV5-6
j_gene: TRBJ2-1
CDR3aa: CASSRGGVTYNEQFF